The next 27 T cell receptor beta chains were all read from a single sample in a study of T-cell reconstitution after alpha-beta-depleted transplantation in children. Molecular barcoding with unique molecular identifiers was used for the TCRbeta library. Each CDR3 protein is one row after TCRdb ran MiXCR on the PCR reads. This sample has a few hundred thousand distinct CDR3 sequences, with roughly 22% found just once. Sequences were derived from PBMCs from the stem cell graft donor, sampled from the stem cell graft. These receptors were taken from a human donor who donated a stem cell graft to a child with acute myeloid leukemia.

The chain recombines TRBV6-1 with TRBJ2-1; a weak D match, TRBD1 (5 bases). Germline CDR1 and CDR2: MNHNS and SASEGT. This CDR3 comprises 17 residues. Trimming shortened V by 5 bases and J by 1 base, and 18 bases separated the two germline ends. The CDR3 DNA reads TGTGCCAGCAGTCCCCTGGGTCGACAGAGGTCCTACAATGAGCAGTTCTTC. The encoded protein is CASSPLGRQRSYNEQFF.

The CDR3, as DNA: TGTGCCAGCAGCCCCCGGGACTATGGCTACACCTTC. It codes for CASSPRDYGYTF. The J gene is TRBJ1-2, the V gene TRBV7-8; unclear D gene. In germline, CDR1 is SGHVS, CDR2 FQNEAQ. The CDR3 has 12 amino acids. V gave up 5 bases and J gave up 3 bases, with 7 bases separating them.

This sequence joins TRBV20-1 and TRBJ2-3; 13 bases align to TRBD2. Germline V gene sequence: CDR1 DFQATT, CDR2 SNEGSKA (reference sequence). The V gene end was trimmed by 4 bases and the J gene end by 1 base; junction bases not matched to a gene: 14. The CDR3 runs 19 residues. The CDR3: CSATGGTSGRALGTDTQYF. DNA for the CDR3: TGCAGTGCTACAGGGGGTACTAGCGGGAGGGCCCTCGGCACAGATACGCAGTATTTT.

The chain couples TRBV25-1 to TRBJ2-3, with a weak D call TRBD2 (6 bases). With 5 bases removed from V and 2 bases from J, the gap between germline ends came to 23 bases. Germline CDR1 MGHDK, CDR2 SYGVNS. This CDR3 is built from 18 residues. This CDR3 is CASSRAEEPGLFTDTQYF. The CDR3 DNA is TGTGCCAGCAGTAGGGCGGAGGAACCGGGACTCTTCACAGATACGCAGTATTTT.

DNA of the CDR3: TGTGCCAGCAGAACAGGGGGCGGGTCCTACGAGCAGTACTTC. Amino acids: CASRTGGGSYEQYF. The V gene is TRBV12-3 or TRBV12-4, the J gene TRBJ2-7; 9 positions agree with TRBD1. CDR3 length: 14 amino acids. Trimming cost V 6 bases and J 1 base; bases outside gene matches: 4.

This clonotype was detected only a few times. The chain combines TRBV20-1 with TRBJ1-3; the match to TRBD1 covers 9 bases. The V gene's germline CDR1 is DFQATT and CDR2 SNEGSKA (reference sequence). Trimming removed 0 bases from V and 1 base from J; junction bases left unmatched: 7. This CDR3 is 17 amino acids long. Here the CDR3 DNA reads TGCAGTGCTAGAGATGGGACAGGGAAGTTTTCTGGAAACACCATATATTTT. Protein product: CSARDGTGKFSGNTIYF.

The V gene is TRBV7-2, the J gene TRBJ2-5; 8 nucleotides match TRBD1. Losses at the gene ends were 7 bases for V and 5 bases for J; bases not matched to a gene: 12. CDR1 is SGHTA and CDR2 is FQGNSA in the germline V gene. The CDR3 spans 15 residues. The CDR3 DNA follows: TGTGCCAGCAAGCAGGACAGGGAACAAACGGAGACCCAGTACTTC. The encoded protein is CASKQDREQTETQYF. Variable domain in full (rest from reference TRBV7-2 and TRBJ2-5): GAGVSQSPSNKVTEKGKDVELRCDPISGHTALYWYRQSLGQGLEFLIYFQGNSAPDKSGLPSDRFSAERTGGSVSTLTIQRTQQEDSAVYLCASKQDREQTETQYFGPGTRLLVL.

V and J are TRBV7-6 and TRBJ2-5, with unresolved D. V shed 5 bases and J shed 4 bases, with 11 bases lying between them. The germline CDR1 and CDR2 sequences are SGHVS and FNYEAQ. The CDR3 totals 13 residues. CDR3 nucleotide sequence: TGTGCCAGCAGCCTTAGGGTTCGAGAGACCCAGTACTTC. This gives the protein CASSLRVRETQYF.

At least ten counts were recorded for this clonotype. This sequence joins TRBV5-5 and TRBJ2-7, with D uncertain. CDR1 SGHKS and CDR2 YYEKEE come from the germline V gene (reference sequence). The CDR3 has 14 residues. Between the trimmed V and J ends, which lost 5 bases and 2 bases, there was a span of 14 bases. The CDR3 DNA reads TGTGCCAGCAGTTTTACCCAGCCGGCCTACGAGCAGTACTTC. Translating gives CASSFTQPAYEQYF.

This clonotype was counted between two and nine times. This chain links TRBV12-3 or TRBV12-4 with TRBJ2-1; 12 bases agree with TRBD2. The CDR3 covers 16 residues. The V gene end was trimmed by 6 bases and the J gene end by 6 bases; junction bases not matched to a gene: 9. In nucleotides, the CDR3 is TGTGCCAGCAGCCCTCTCTCTAGCGGGAGGGTCAATGAGCAGTTCTTC. Protein sequence: CASSPLSSGRVNEQFF.

The chain has TRBV20-1 and TRBJ2-7, with D unclear. The length of the CDR3 is 15 residues. V was clipped by 3 bases and J by 4 bases, with 19 bases between them. CDR1 DFQATT and CDR2 SNEGSKA come from the germline V gene (reference sequence). The CDR3 region has the DNA TGCAGTGCTAGTGGCTCGGCAGGTGGGTCATACGAGCAGTACTTC. Translated: CSASGSAGGSYEQYF.

This clonotype turned up a few times. This chain links TRBV18 with TRBJ2-3; 8 bases align to TRBD2. Unmatched junction bases numbered 9, after V lost 6 bases and J lost 7 bases. The V gene's germline CDR1 is KGHSH and CDR2 LQKENI. The CDR3 consists of 14 residues. CDR3 sequence (DNA): TGTGCCAGCTCCCCCGGGAGGGCCGGAAATACGCAGTATTTT. Translation gives CASSPGRAGNTQYF.

There are many counts of this clonotype. The chain has TRBV29-1 and TRBJ2-7; the D gene is possibly TRBD1 (6 bases). The V and J ends lost 5 bases and 1 base respectively, with 9 bases between them. The CDR3 has 12 amino acids. Germline V gene sequence: CDR1 SQVTM, CDR2 ANQGSEA. The CDR3 nucleotides read TGCAGCGTTCGGGACATTTCCTACGAGCAGTACTTC. Amino acids: CSVRDISYEQYF.

This clonotype was found a few times. This rearrangement joins TRBV28 to TRBJ2-1; 13 nucleotides agree with TRBD2. V shed 8 bases and J 6 bases; nucleotides not matched to a gene: 7. In germline, CDR1 is MDHEN, CDR2 SYDVKM. The CDR3 has 15 residues. CDR3 coding DNA: TGTGCCAGCTCTCGCTGGACTAGCGGGAGCAATGAGCAGTTCTTC. Translated, it gives CASSRWTSGSNEQFF.

This chain links TRBV29-1 with TRBJ2-5; D uncertain. The V gene lost 1 base and the J gene lost 4 bases, with 4 bases spanning the gap. Per germline, CDR1 SQVTM and CDR2 ANQGSEA. This CDR3 has 11 amino acids. CDR3 region: CSVEVAETQYF. The CDR3, as DNA: TGCAGCGTTGAAGTTGCAGAGACCCAGTACTTC. The entire variable domain, with the rest obtained from reference TRBV29-1 and TRBJ2-5, is as follows: SAVISQKPSRDICQRGTSLTIQCQVDSQVTMMFWYRQQPGQSLTLIATANQGSEATYESGFVIDKFPISRPNLTFSTLTVSNMSPEDSSIYLCSVEVAETQYFGPGTRLLVL.

The V call is TRBV12-3 or TRBV12-4, the J call TRBJ2-1, with D unresolved. The CDR3 has 14 amino acids. The V end lost 7 bases, the J end lost 10 bases, and 20 bases lay between the germline ends. CDR3 in DNA: TGTGCCAGCACCTCCCTCGCGGATTTCTTGGAGCAGTTCTTC. This translates into CASTSLADFLEQFF.

This clonotype was seen many times. This chain connects TRBV24-1 to TRBJ2-1; D is perhaps TRBD2 (6 bases). Germline CDR1 reads KGHDR; CDR2 reads SFDVKD. V gave up 5 bases and J gave up 4 bases, with 14 bases separating them. This CDR3 contains 15 residues. The chain's CDR3 is CATSAGTLTYNEQFF. The CDR3, as DNA: TGTGCCACCAGTGCCGGGACTCTGACTTACAATGAGCAGTTCTTC.

This clonotype was found many times. The chain links TRBV12-3 or TRBV12-4 to TRBJ2-7; D tentatively reads TRBD1 or TRBD2 (6 bases each). The CDR3 loop spans 14 amino acids. V dropped 2 bases and J dropped 3 bases, with 11 bases sitting between them. The CDR3 region has the DNA TGTGCCAGCAGTTTAAGGGGGGCGAGCTACGAGCAGTACTTC. This gives the protein CASSLRGASYEQYF.

This clonotype was seen only a few times. This sequence joins TRBV4-1 and TRBJ2-3; D might be TRBD1 (6 bases). Trimming left V 3 bases short and J 1 base short, with 14 bases between. There are 16 residues in the CDR3. Germline V gene lookup returns CDR1 MGHRA and CDR2 YSYEKL. The DNA of the CDR3 is TGCGCCAGCAGCCATACCAGGGGTTCTGGCACAGATACGCAGTATTTT. It yields the protein CASSHTRGSGTDTQYF.

This sequence joins TRBV20-1 and TRBJ1-1; D not resolved. V lost 3 bases and J 5 bases, leaving 10 bases between the germline ends. This CDR3 has 12 amino acids. Germline CDR1 reads DFQATT; CDR2 reads SNEGSKA (reference sequence). DNA of the CDR3: TGCAGTGCTAGGAAGGGAGGAACTGAAGCTTTCTTT. Encoded protein: CSARKGGTEAFF.

This clonotype was recorded a few times. This chain uses TRBV12-3 or TRBV12-4 with TRBJ2-7; TRBD1 might be the D (5 bases). The CDR3 consists of 15 residues. V lost 1 base and J lost 2, with 12 bases in between. In DNA form, the CDR3 reads TGTGCCAGCAGTTTAGGACAGACCGCCGCCTACGAGCAGTACTTC. The encoded protein is CASSLGQTAAYEQYF.

This rearrangement joins TRBV29-1 to TRBJ2-7; perhaps D is TRBD1 or TRBD2 (5 bases each). With 4 bases removed from V and 3 bases from J, the gap between germline ends came to 10 bases. Germline V CDR1 and CDR2: SQVTM, ANQGSEA. CDR3 length equals 12 residues. The CDR3 loop reads CSVGEGIYEQYF. The CDR3 DNA follows: TGCAGCGTTGGAGAGGGGATCTACGAGCAGTACTTC.

This sequence joins TRBV10-3 and TRBJ2-2, with 7 bases fitting TRBD2. Germline CDR1 and CDR2: ENHRY and SYGVKD. The length of the CDR3 is 12 residues. Losses at the gene ends were 7 bases for V and 7 bases for J; bases not matched to a gene: 3. This CDR3 is CAITSGDGELFF. CDR3 coding DNA: TGTGCCATCACGAGCGGGGACGGGGAGCTGTTTTTT.

The V and J genes are TRBV20-1 and TRBJ2-7; D is unresolved. The CDR3 extends over 16 amino acids. Germline-derived CDR1 and CDR2 are DFQATT and SNEGSKA (reference sequence). Trimming took off 3 bases at V and 6 bases at J, with 24 bases between the two ends. The CDR3 coding sequence is TGCAGTGCTAGCGAATCTTTCAGTCGTACCCCCCTCGAGCAGTACTTC. It translates to CSASESFSRTPLEQYF.

The V call is TRBV5-1, the J call TRBJ2-1, with 9 bases matching TRBD2. The CDR3 runs to 16 residues. Germline V gene data show CDR1 as SGHRS and CDR2 as YFSETQ. V dropped 4 bases and J dropped 4; count of bases not matched to a gene: 9. CDR3 protein: CASSLSGSAVYNEQFF. The CDR3 DNA is TGCGCCAGCAGCCTTAGCGGGAGTGCGGTATACAATGAGCAGTTCTTC. The variable domain in full, completed from reference TRBV5-1 and TRBJ2-1, reads KAGVTQTPRYLIKTRGQQVTLSCSPISGHRSVSWYQQTPGQGLQFLFEYFSETQRNKGNFPGRFSGRQFSNSRSEMNVSTLELGDSALYLCASSLSGSAVYNEQFFGPGTRLTVL.

This clonotype was counted many times. The chain carries TRBV3-1 and TRBJ2-7; D is unclear. Germline V gene sequence: CDR1 LGHDT, CDR2 YNNKEL (reference sequence). CDR3 length: 13 residues. V lost 2 bases to trimming and J lost 2 bases, with 7 bases between them. CDR3 loop: CASSQQAAYEQYF. In DNA, the CDR3 is TGTGCCAGCAGCCAACAGGCTGCCTACGAGCAGTACTTC.

The V gene is TRBV28, the J gene TRBJ1-6; 7 nucleotides agree with TRBD1. Germline V CDR1 and CDR2: MDHEN, SYDVKM. This CDR3 spans 13 amino acids. V lost 8 bases and J lost 9; bases outside the gene matches: 7. CDR3 bases: TGTGCCAGCTCGGGACAGAGAGCTTCACCCCTCCACTTT. Protein product: CASSGQRASPLHF.